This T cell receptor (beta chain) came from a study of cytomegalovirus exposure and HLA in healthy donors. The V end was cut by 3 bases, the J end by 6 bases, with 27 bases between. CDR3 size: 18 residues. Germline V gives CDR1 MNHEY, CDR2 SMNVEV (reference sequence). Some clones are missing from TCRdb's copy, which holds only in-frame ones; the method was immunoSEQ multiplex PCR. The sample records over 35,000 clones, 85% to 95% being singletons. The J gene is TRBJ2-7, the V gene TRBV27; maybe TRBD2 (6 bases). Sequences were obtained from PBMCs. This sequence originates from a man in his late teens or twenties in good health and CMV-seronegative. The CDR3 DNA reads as TGTGCCAGCAGTTTGCTCCCGGGCCGGAGGGCGGGAACGCTCGAGCAGTACTTC. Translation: CASSLLPGRRAGTLEQYF.